The clone carrying this T cell receptor beta chain was seen only a few times. Its cognate antigen is unknown. This specimen comes from a study of T cells in Graves' hyperthyroidism and ophthalmopathy. Researchers took RNA transcripts and amplified the TCR beta CDR3 regions from them. During a first-round RT-PCR of the TCR CDR3, the HTBI primer set was used. TCRdb reanalysed the multiplex PCR reads using MiXCR and keeps one entry per CDR3 protein. The sample contains hundreds of thousands of distinct CDR3 sequences, 12% to 15% of which appear only once. Germline-derived CDR1 and CDR2 are MNHNY and SVGAGI (reference sequence). With 2 bases removed from V and 0 bases from J, the gap between germline ends came to 8 bases. The CDR3 is 15 amino acids. Lactation, pregnancy, other autoimmune disease or uncontrolled infection excluded patients. Out of around 10 ml of fresh peripheral blood came the PBMCs. Study results and caveats: The model predicted ophthalmopathy a median around six months before onset.

The rearrangement joins TRBV6-6 to TRBJ2-1; no definite D call. The receptor was isolated from a woman aged 18-29 years with Graves' hyperthyroidism. Sequenced: blood. CDR3 nucleotide sequence: TGTGCCAGCAGTTACGGCGAGAGCTCCTACAATGAGCAGTTCTTC. This sequence encodes CASSYGESSYNEQFF.